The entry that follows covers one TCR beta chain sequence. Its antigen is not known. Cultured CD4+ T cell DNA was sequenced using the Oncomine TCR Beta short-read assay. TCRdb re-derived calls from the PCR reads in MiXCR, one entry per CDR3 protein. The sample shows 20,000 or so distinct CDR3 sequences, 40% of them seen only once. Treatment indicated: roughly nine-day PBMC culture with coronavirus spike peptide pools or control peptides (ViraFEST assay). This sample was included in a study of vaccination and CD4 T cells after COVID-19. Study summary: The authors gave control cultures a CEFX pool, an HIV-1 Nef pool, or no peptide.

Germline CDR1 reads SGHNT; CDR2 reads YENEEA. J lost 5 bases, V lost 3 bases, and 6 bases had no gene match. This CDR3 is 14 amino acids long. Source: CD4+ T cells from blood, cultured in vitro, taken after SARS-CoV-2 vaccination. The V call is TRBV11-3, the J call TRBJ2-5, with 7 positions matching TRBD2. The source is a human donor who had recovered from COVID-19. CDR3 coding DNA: TGTGCCAGCAGCTTTTACACTAGCGCCGAGACCCAGTACTTC. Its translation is CASSFYTSAETQYF.